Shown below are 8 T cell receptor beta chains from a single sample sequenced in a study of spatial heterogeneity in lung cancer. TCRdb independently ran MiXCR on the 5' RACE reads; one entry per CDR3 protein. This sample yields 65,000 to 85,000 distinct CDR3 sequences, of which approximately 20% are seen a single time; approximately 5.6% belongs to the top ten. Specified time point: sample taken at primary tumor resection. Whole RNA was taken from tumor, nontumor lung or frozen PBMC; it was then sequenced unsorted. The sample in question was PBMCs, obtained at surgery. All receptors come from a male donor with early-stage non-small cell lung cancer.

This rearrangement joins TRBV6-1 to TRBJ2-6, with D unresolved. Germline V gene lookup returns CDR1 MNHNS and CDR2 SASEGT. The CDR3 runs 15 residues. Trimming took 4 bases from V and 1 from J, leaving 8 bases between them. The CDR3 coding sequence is TGTGCCAGCAGTGCTCAGAGTTCTGGGGCCAACGTCCTGACTTTC. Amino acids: CASSAQSSGANVLTF.

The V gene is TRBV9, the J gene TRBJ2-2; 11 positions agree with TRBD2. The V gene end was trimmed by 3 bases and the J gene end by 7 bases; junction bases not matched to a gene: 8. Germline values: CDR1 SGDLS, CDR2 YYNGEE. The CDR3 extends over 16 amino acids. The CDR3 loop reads CASSASVAGGHGELFF. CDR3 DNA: TGTGCCAGCAGCGCCTCTGTAGCGGGAGGGCACGGGGAGCTGTTTTTT. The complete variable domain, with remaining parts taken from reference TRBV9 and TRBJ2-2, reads DSGVTQTPKHLITATGQRVTLRCSPRSGDLSVYWYQQSLDQGLQFLIQYYNGEERAKGNILERFSAQQFPDLHSELNLSSLELGDSALYFCASSASVAGGHGELFFGEGSRLTVL.

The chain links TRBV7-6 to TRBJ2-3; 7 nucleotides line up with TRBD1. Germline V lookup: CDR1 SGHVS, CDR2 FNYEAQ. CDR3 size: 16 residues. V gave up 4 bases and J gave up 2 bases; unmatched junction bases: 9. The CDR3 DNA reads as TGTGCCAGCAGCTCCCGACAGGGATTTACCACAGATACGCAGTATTTT. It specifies CASSSRQGFTTDTQYF. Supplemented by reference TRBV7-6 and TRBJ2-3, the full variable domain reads GAGVSQSPRYKVTKRGQDVALRCDPISGHVSLYWYRQALGQGPEFLTYFNYEAQQDKSGLPNDRFSAERPEGSISTLTIQRTEQRDSAMYRCASSSRQGFTTDTQYFGPGTRLTVL.

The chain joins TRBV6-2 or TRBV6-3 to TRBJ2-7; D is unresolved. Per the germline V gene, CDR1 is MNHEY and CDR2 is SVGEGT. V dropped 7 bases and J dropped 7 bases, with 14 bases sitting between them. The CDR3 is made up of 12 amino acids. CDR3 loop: CASNRDPWEQYF. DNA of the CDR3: TGTGCCAGCAACCGAGACCCCTGGGAGCAGTACTTC.

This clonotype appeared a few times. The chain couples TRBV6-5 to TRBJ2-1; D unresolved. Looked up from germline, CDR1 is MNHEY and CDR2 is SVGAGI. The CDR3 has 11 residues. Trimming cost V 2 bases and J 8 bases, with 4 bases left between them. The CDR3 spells CASSYVDEQFF. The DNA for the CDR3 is TGTGCCAGCAGTTACGTGGATGAGCAGTTCTTC.

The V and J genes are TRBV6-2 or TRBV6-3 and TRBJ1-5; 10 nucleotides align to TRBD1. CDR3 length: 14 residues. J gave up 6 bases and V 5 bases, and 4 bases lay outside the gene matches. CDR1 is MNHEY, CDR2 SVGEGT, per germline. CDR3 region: CASSPTGGLQPQHF. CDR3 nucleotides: TGTGCCAGCAGTCCGACAGGGGGCCTTCAGCCCCAGCATTTT.

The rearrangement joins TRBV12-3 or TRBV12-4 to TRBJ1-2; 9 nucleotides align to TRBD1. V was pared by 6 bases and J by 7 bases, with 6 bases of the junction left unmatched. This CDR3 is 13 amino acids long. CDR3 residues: CASSGPGQGGYTF. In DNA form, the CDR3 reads TGTGCCAGCAGCGGCCCGGGACAGGGTGGCTACACCTTC.

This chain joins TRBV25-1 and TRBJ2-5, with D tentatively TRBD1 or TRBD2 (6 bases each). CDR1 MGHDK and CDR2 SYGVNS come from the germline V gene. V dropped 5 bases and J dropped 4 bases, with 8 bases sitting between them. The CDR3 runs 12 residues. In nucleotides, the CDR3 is TGTGCCAGCAGTCGGGGGCCAGAGACCCAGTACTTC. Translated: CASSRGPETQYF. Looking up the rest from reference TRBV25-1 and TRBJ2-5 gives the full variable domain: EADIYQTPRYLVIGTGKKITLECSQTMGHDKMYWYQQDPGMELHLIHYSYGVNSTEKGDLSSESTVSRIRTEHFPLTLESARPSHTSQYLCASSRGPETQYFGPGTRLLVL.